This T cell receptor (beta chain) was found in a study of blood T cell repertoires in COVID-19. This table comes from immunoSEQ multiplex PCR, and its TCRdb copy is limited to in-frame clones, with some not included. Of 150,000 or so clones in the sample, over 65% were seen once. Germline loops: CDR1 MDHEN, CDR2 SYDVKM. The CDR3 length is 13 residues. The germline V and J ends were trimmed by 2 bases and 6 bases, with 8 bases remaining between them. The clonotype comes from a woman at least 80 years old with acute or convalescent COVID-19. The sample was peripheral blood. The rearrangement links TRBV28 to TRBJ2-1; no clear D gene. The CDR3 protein is CASSLRVPNEQFF. CDR3 in DNA: TGTGCCAGCAGTTTAAGAGTCCCCAATGAGCAGTTCTTC.